This TCR beta chain was observed in a study of radiation and T cells in renal cell carcinoma. Time point in this sample: blood 4 weeks post-SBRT, at nephrectomy. Described treatment: 15 Gy SBRT to primary tumor, nephrectomy 4 weeks later. Radiation-treated patients gave blood at baseline, week 2 and week 4. This renal cell carcinoma was of the clear cell type. The table came from immunoSEQ multiplex PCR; TCRdb's copy has only in-frame clones and leaves some out. Of about 83,000 clones listed, roughly 80% were seen once; the top ten hold 2.4%. Study results and caveats: Top tumor clonotypes rose in blood 2 weeks post-radiation, then contracted.

In regard to this clone: What it binds is not known.

Germline CDR1 and CDR2: LNHDA and SQIVND (reference sequence). With 3 bases removed from V and 4 bases from J, the gap between germline ends came to 7 bases. The CDR3 runs 12 residues. Here the sequenced sample was blood, taken from a patient whose treatment included radiotherapy and nephrectomy. The receptor was isolated from a woman aged 60 to 75 with renal cell carcinoma. The genes are TRBV19 and TRBJ2-7, with D unresolved. In nucleotides, the CDR3 is TGTGCCAGTAGTATGACCGGGTACGAGCAGTACTTC. Amino acid sequence: CASSMTGYEQYF. Filled out from reference TRBV19 and TRBJ2-7, the complete variable domain reads DGGITQSPKYLFRKEGQNVTLSCEQNLNHDAMYWYRQDPGQGLRLIYYSQIVNDFQKGDIAEGYSVSREKKESFPLTVTSAQKNPTAFYLCASSMTGYEQYFGPGTRLTVT.